Following are 9 T cell receptor beta chains from one sample sequenced in a study of T cell responses to AZD1222 COVID-19 vaccine. Assay: immunoSEQ multiplex PCR; the TCRdb copy retains only in-frame clones and omits some. The data show just over 150,000 clones, approximately 91% seen once. Specimen: peripheral blood, collected 28 days after the second AZD1222 dose. The receptors here all came from an adult who received the AZD1222 COVID-19 vaccine.

This chain links TRBV7-6 with TRBJ2-1; 7 bases match TRBD1. With V trimmed by 5 bases and J by 4 bases, 2 bases remained unmatched. Germline lookup yields CDR1 SGHVS and CDR2 FNYEAQ. This CDR3 has 13 amino acids. The CDR3 DNA sequence: TGTGCCAGCAGCAGGGACAGTTACAATGAGCAGTTCTTC. It specifies CASSRDSYNEQFF.

The V call is TRBV5-1, the J call TRBJ1-1; D may be TRBD1 (6 bases). Germline-derived CDR1 and CDR2 are SGHRS and YFSETQ. The CDR3 is made up of 12 amino acids. The germline V and J ends were trimmed by 3 bases and 6 bases, with 9 bases remaining between them. CDR3 sequence: CASSYGQSEAFF. The DNA of the CDR3 is TGCGCCAGCAGCTACGGACAGTCTGAAGCTTTCTTT.

The V and J genes are TRBV7-8 and TRBJ2-1, with TRBD2 identical over 14 bases. Trimming removed 5 bases from V and 6 bases from J; junction bases left unmatched: 3. Germline CDR1 SGHVS, CDR2 FQNEAQ. CDR3 length equals 15 residues. In DNA form, the CDR3 reads TGTGCCAGCAGCCTGGGACTAGCGGGGGTCAATGAGCAGTTCTTC. Translation gives CASSLGLAGVNEQFF.

V gene TRBV20-1 combines with J gene TRBJ1-4; D is undetermined. The CDR3 covers 14 residues. Germline-derived CDR1 and CDR2 are DFQATT and SNEGSKA (reference sequence). The V gene lost 3 bases and the J gene lost 6 bases, with 14 bases spanning the gap. CDR3 in amino acids: CSASLRSEDEKLFF. The CDR3 DNA is TGCAGTGCTAGTCTGCGGTCCGAAGATGAAAAACTGTTTTTT.

The chain links TRBV27 to TRBJ2-7; D could derive from TRBD1 or TRBD2 (6 bases each). Germline V lookup: CDR1 MNHEY, CDR2 SMNVEV (reference sequence). The CDR3 runs 17 residues. Between the trimmed V and J ends, which lost 1 base and 4 bases, there was a span of 20 bases. CDR3 loop: CASSLFSPGGSMYEQYF. CDR3 DNA: TGTGCCAGCAGTTTATTTTCTCCCGGGGGCTCTATGTACGAGCAGTACTTC.

This chain joins TRBV15 and TRBJ1-1, with 8 positions matching TRBD1. The ends lost 4 bases at V and 4 bases at J; junction bases unmatched: 2. This CDR3 region has 13 residues. CDR1 LNHNV and CDR2 YYDKDF come from the germline V gene (reference sequence). The CDR3 region has the DNA TGTGCCACCAGCAAACAGGGGGGCACTGAAGCTTTCTTT. Its translation: CATSKQGGTEAFF. The full variable domain, its missing parts supplied by reference TRBV15 and TRBJ1-1, is DAMVIQNPRYQVTQFGKPVTLSCSQTLNHNVMYWYQQKSSQAPKLLFHYYDKDFNNEADTPDNFQSRRPNTSFCFLDIRSPGLGDTAMYLCATSKQGGTEAFFGQGTRLTVV.

This CDR3 reads CASSLQGAGNEKLFF. The CDR3 DNA follows: TGTGCCAGCAGTTTACAGGGGGCAGGGAATGAAAAACTGTTTTTT. V gene TRBV28 combines with J gene TRBJ1-4; 8 bases align to TRBD1. The CDR3 extends over 15 amino acids. Germline V lookup: CDR1 MDHEN, CDR2 SYDVKM. Trimming cost V 2 bases and J 5 bases; bases outside gene matches: 4.

The V gene is TRBV2, the J gene TRBJ1-5, with 8 bases lining up with TRBD1. Looked up from germline, CDR1 is SNHLY and CDR2 is FYNNEI. The CDR3 is 17 amino acids. Trimming removed 1 base from V and 7 bases from J; junction bases left unmatched: 12. In nucleotides, the CDR3 is TGTGCCAGCAGTGAAGAGTGGCGGCAGGGGGCGAGGCAGCCCCAGCATTTT. Translation: CASSEEWRQGARQPQHF.

For the CDR3, the DNA is TGTGCCAGCGGTCGGAGGGAGAGCAATCAGCCCCAGCATTTT. Its translation is CASGRRESNQPQHF. The V call is TRBV2, the J call TRBJ1-5; no firm D call. Germline V gives CDR1 SNHLY, CDR2 FYNNEI. This CDR3 is built from 14 residues. With 8 bases removed from V and 1 base from J, the gap between germline ends came to 12 bases.